Listed below are T cell receptor beta chains from one sample, sequenced in a study of identical twins. TCRdb itself ran the 5' RACE reads through MiXCR, one entry per CDR3 protein. The sample lists approximately 490,000 distinct CDR3 sequences; about a fifth were seen once. These data also formed part of another study, on yellow fever vaccine responses in identical twins.

Sequenced input: CD4+ T cells sorted from blood. These receptors all come from a woman aged 18-29 years in good health. Each CDR3 is given with its conserved first and last residue. A D gene is named only where the DNA matches it firmly. Size is omitted from some rows. Given values are once, few, many or a class for expanded clones.

.,16,TRBV28,few,TRBJ2-5,TGTGCCAGCAGCCCAGGGGTCTGGGAGGGTCAAGAGACCCAGTACTTC,CASSPGVWEGQETQYF
.,15,TRBV7-8,.,TRBJ2-7,TGTGCCAGCAGCACTTCAACGGGGATCGGCTACGAGCAGTACTTC,CASSTSTGIGYEQYF
.,13,TRBV6-6,.,TRBJ2-3,TGTGCCAGCAGTTACCCCGGCACAGATACGCAGTATTTT,CASSYPGTDTQYF
TRBD2,14,TRBV7-2,.,TRBJ2-1,TGTGCCAGCAGCTCACTAGCGGGGGTCAATGAGCAGTTCTTC,CASSSLAGVNEQFF
TRBD1,16,TRBV5-5,.,TRBJ2-2,TGTGCCAGCAGCTTACAGGGGCCCGTGGGCACCGGGGAGCTGTTTTTT,CASSLQGPVGTGELFF
.,14,TRBV9,once,TRBJ2-1,TGTGCCAGCAGCGTAGGGGTCGTCTACAATGAGCAGTTCTTC,CASSVGVVYNEQFF
.,15,TRBV11-2,.,TRBJ2-7,TGTGCCAGCAGCTTAGGTTCAGGCATAGCCTACGAGCAGTACTTC,CASSLGSGIAYEQYF
.,17,TRBV4-1,few,TRBJ1-5,TGCGCCAGCAGCCCAGCCTTTTTACAGGGCCCCAATCAGCCCCAGCATTTT,CASSPAFLQGPNQPQHF
TRBD2,14,TRBV3-1,.,TRBJ2-1,TGTGCCAGCAGCCGCGTCAACATAGCGGGGGGAGAGTTCTTC,CASSRVNIAGGEFF
.,11,TRBV19,.,TRBJ2-2,TGTGCCAGTAGTATCCTCGGGGAGCTGTTTTTT,CASSILGELFF
.,15,TRBV7-2,few,TRBJ2-2,TGTGCCAGCAGCCGGGACTCTCTAGGAACCGGGGAGCTGTTTTTT,CASSRDSLGTGELFF
.,14,TRBV10-3,.,TRBJ2-5,TGTGCCACCAAGTCCACAGGACCGCAAGAGACCCAGTACTTC,CATKSTGPQETQYF
TRBD1,15,TRBV5-1,few,TRBJ2-5,TGCGCCAGCAGCGGAGGACAGGGGCGGTCAGAGACCCAGTACTTC,CASSGGQGRSETQYF
TRBD2,15,TRBV7-3,few,TRBJ2-1,TGTGCCAGCAGCCCCTCCGGACTAGCGGGATACGAGCAGTTCTTC,CASSPSGLAGYEQFF
.,15,TRBV27,.,TRBJ2-3,TGTGCCAGCACGTTACTAGCGAGGGGGACAGATACGCAGTATTTT,CASTLLARGTDTQYF
TRBD2,15,TRBV4-1,.,TRBJ2-5,TGCGCCAGCAGCCAAGACGCTAGCGGGAGCGAGACCCAGTACTTC,CASSQDASGSETQYF
.,15,TRBV7-2,.,TRBJ1-2,TGTGCCAGCAGCTTATTCAAGGGGAGCGGCTATGGCTACACCTTC,CASSLFKGSGYGYTF
TRBD2,15,TRBV9,few,TRBJ2-1,TGTGCCAGCAGCGTAGATAGCGGGTCCTACAATGAGCAGTTCTTC,CASSVDSGSYNEQFF
.,18,TRBV7-6,.,TRBJ2-7,TGTGCCAGCAGCTCCAACCCCCCGTCGGCTACCTGGGACTACGAGCAGTACTTC,CASSSNPPSATWDYEQYF
.,17,TRBV20-1,few,TRBJ2-2,TGCAGTGCTAGAGATCCGGGGGTGTCCCCGAACACCGGGGAGCTGTTTTTT,CSARDPGVSPNTGELFF
.,16,TRBV4-1,few,TRBJ1-4,TGCGCCAGCAGCCAAGAAGCTGAAAGGGCGAGTGAAAAACTGTTTTTT,CASSQEAERASEKLFF
.,14,TRBV20-1,few,TRBJ2-1,TGCAGTGCTAAAACTATACAGGGTCGCAATGAGCAGTTCTTC,CSAKTIQGRNEQFF